This TCR beta chain was recovered during a study of graft-versus-host responses after intestinal transplantation (dated by TCRdb to about 2021). In the study overall: Multivisceral, liver-intestinal, or isolated intestinal transplants were received by the recipients. Alloreactive clones were identified by sequencing pre-transplant mixed lymphocyte reaction products and comparing them with unstimulated pre-transplant donor and recipient T cells. A cohort of around 25 intestinal transplant recipients, including one retransplant, was enrolled, and a few patients lacking pretransplant specimens were excluded. Donor T cell macrochimerism was defined as a peak of at least 4% donor T cells among recipient peripheral blood mononuclear cells. Every recipient was given anti-thymocyte globulin induction, followed by 3 to 4 years of maintenance tacrolimus and steroids. Graft-versus-host and host-versus-graft alloreactive T cell clones were tracked in the graft, circulation and bone marrow after intestinal transplantation using bulk TCR-beta CDR3 sequencing. Samples from a few later patients were sequenced in-house on an Illumina MiSeq with MiXCR processing rather than by the commercial service. Findings and caveats that apply to the study as a whole: GvH clones were found in recipient bone marrow, and some of the GvH clones appeared earlier in ileal mucosa or blood, which is consistent with an intestinal mucosal origin. High GvH to HvG T cell clonal ratios were observed in the allografts of patients with donor T cell macrochimerism. Early after transplant, peak levels of circulating GvH clones were associated with declines in HvG clones. The conclusions were limited by the relatively low number and heterogeneity of the intestinal transplant patients.

The library was built by means of the immunoSEQ multiplex PCR assay. For most patients, genomic DNA was isolated using the Qiagen DNeasy Blood and Tissue Kit and was shipped frozen to Adaptive Biotechnologies for TCR sequencing. For most patients, genomic DNA was subjected to high-throughput TCR-beta CDR3 sequencing by Adaptive Biotechnologies. Processing in the source paper ran as follows. Adaptive's ImmunoSEQ software was the source of the TCR sequencing data for 15 to 20 patients, while a few other patients were processed with MiXCR and VDJtools. CD4 versus CD8 sorting errors were corrected by removing sequences found in both subsets at a frequency ratio below 5:1. CDR3 nucleotide sequences shared between donor and recipient were removed because the origin of such sequences could not be assigned. To count as alloreactive, a clone needed at least 2-fold expansion over unstimulated cells and a minimum CFSE-low frequency of 0.002% (template counts) or 0.001% (read counts). Clones were considered mappable if detected in sequenced pre-transplant spleen, lymph node, or MLR CFSE-low populations of the donor or recipient. The cumulative frequency of alloreactive clones was calculated as a percentage of all sequences, weighted by copy number. TCRdb retrieved this table from immuneACCESS and kept in-frame rearrangements only. Not all clones are present; in checked studies, unresolved V genes account for under half, and no reason is known for the remainder. The V and J calls and clone size are taken from that table; D and trimming were inferred from the DNA. Recorded for this sample are around 90,000 clones; 85% to 95% of them occurred a single time. The ten largest clones represent less than 0.5% of the sample.

V trim: 2 bases; J trim: 1 base; unmatched bases: 6. Reading the germline V gene gives CDR1 KGHSH and CDR2 LQKENI. From cysteine to phenylalanine, the CDR3 is 16 amino acids long. CDR3 DNA is the only sequence kept; it has 48 bases, read in frame from the first base. This specimen's time point label, per the study, means: cells obtained before transplantation from donor or recipient. CD3+CD4+ and CD3+CD8+ populations were FACS-sorted from unstimulated pre-transplant donor and recipient cells taken from spleen or lymph nodes. Points on this clone: Its antigen is currently not known. Qualities for individual bases were not recorded, and no much larger clone is one base off.

Specimen: unstimulated CD8+ T cells sorted from spleen or lymph node cells, collected before intestinal transplant. Recombination connected TRBV18 to TRBJ1-1, with 8 bases in between that match TRBD1. The source is a human donor who received an intestinal transplant. The DNA sequence is as follows: TGTGCCAGCTCACCAGGGTCAGGGGGCAAGAACACTGAAGCTTTCTTT. This codes for CASSPGSGGKNTEAFF. The variable domain in full, with residues beyond the CDR3 obtained from the reference TRBV18 and TRBJ1-1 genes, is NAGVMQNPRHLVRRRGQEARLRCSPMKGHSHVYWYRQLPEEGLKFMVYLQKENIIDESGMPKERFSAEFPKEGPSILRIQQVVRGDSAAYFCASSPGSGGKNTEAFFGQGTRLTVV.